The 19 T cell receptor beta chains in this list originate from one sample, sequenced in a study of blood T cells in healthy people across ages. Alongside a J-beta primer mix, a sample-barcoded 5' primer served in a second PCR lasting roughly 7 to 11 cycles. Via MiXCR, TCRdb re-called the 5' RACE reads, giving one row per CDR3 protein. The sample holds fewer than 2,000,000 distinct CDR3 sequences, roughly two fifths seen once. Sequencing used blood. These TCRs come from a human donor in good health.

The table lists this clonotype with a few counts. The chain links TRBV18 to TRBJ1-5, with D perhaps matching TRBD1 (5 bases). The V end lost 3 bases, the J end lost 4 bases, and 13 bases lay between the germline ends. Germline CDR1 and CDR2: KGHSH and LQKENI. The CDR3 is 15 residues long. CDR3 loop: CASSPGTSSNQPQHF. The CDR3 DNA is TGTGCCAGCTCACCCGGGACTTCCAGTAATCAGCCCCAGCATTTT.

This sequence joins TRBV7-2 and TRBJ2-5; 8 bases are a match to TRBD2. Per germline, CDR1 SGHTA and CDR2 FQGNSA. V shed 3 bases and J 5 bases; nucleotides not matched to a gene: 8. The CDR3 has 15 amino acids. For the CDR3, the DNA is TGTGCCAGCAGCTTCGCCCCCGGCGGGGGGGAGACCCAGTACTTC. It translates to CASSFAPGGGETQYF.

The genes are TRBV12-3 or TRBV12-4 and TRBJ2-1, with 7 bases matching TRBD2. The V gene end was trimmed by 6 bases and the J gene end by 10 bases; junction bases not matched to a gene: 3. This CDR3 comprises 11 residues. This chain's CDR3 is CASRREGEQFF. The CDR3 nucleotides are TGTGCCAGCAGAAGGGAGGGCGAGCAGTTCTTC.

The chain has TRBV20-1 and TRBJ2-3; the D is unclear. The CDR3 sequence is 17 residues long. Germline CDR1 reads DFQATT; CDR2 reads SNEGSKA (reference sequence). V lost 0 bases and J lost 0, with 16 bases in between. CDR3 sequence reads: CSARDPMSYASTDTQYF. The CDR3 DNA reads as TGCAGTGCTAGAGATCCAATGTCCTATGCTAGCACAGATACGCAGTATTTT.

The V gene is TRBV12-3 or TRBV12-4, the J gene TRBJ2-4, with D hard to call. Deletions cut 4 bases from V and 2 bases from J, with 3 bases between. There are 12 residues in the CDR3. The CDR3 protein is CASSWTKNIQYF. In DNA form, the CDR3 reads TGTGCCAGCAGTTGGACCAAAAACATTCAGTACTTC.

The gene calls are TRBV20-1 and TRBJ1-1; no clear D. CDR1 DFQATT and CDR2 SNEGSKA come from the germline V gene (reference sequence). CDR3 size: 18 residues. The germline V and J ends were trimmed by 5 bases and 0 bases, with 25 bases remaining between them. Written as DNA, the CDR3 is TGCAGTGCTGGGCCCGGCCCCGACACCCTTAGATTGAACACTGAAGCTTTCTTT. It translates to CSAGPGPDTLRLNTEAFF.

This clonotype was recorded at least ten times. V usage is TRBV7-2 and J usage is TRBJ2-3; 8 bases align to TRBD2. Trimming removed 4 bases from V and 3 bases from J; junction bases left unmatched: 6. Germline-derived CDR1 and CDR2 are SGHTA and FQGNSA. The CDR3 totals 15 residues. DNA for the CDR3: TGTGCCAGCAGCTGGCGCGGGGGGTTAACAGATACGCAGTATTTT. It specifies CASSWRGGLTDTQYF.

The chain uses TRBV7-9 and TRBJ1-4, with 9 bases that match TRBD1. The germline gives CDR1 SEHNR, CDR2 FQNEAQ (reference sequence). CDR3 length: 19 residues. The V segment lost 4 bases and the J segment 3 bases; nucleotides outside the gene matches: 15. The CDR3 loop is CASSWAGTGFSVANEKLFF. The CDR3 nucleotides read TGTGCCAGCAGCTGGGCCGGGACAGGGTTTTCTGTGGCTAATGAAAAACTGTTTTTT.

The rearrangement joins TRBV4-1 to TRBJ2-1; D is ambiguous. The CDR3 contains 13 residues. Germline V gives CDR1 MGHRA, CDR2 YSYEKL. V dropped 2 bases and J dropped 9 bases, with 11 bases sitting between them. The CDR3 sequence: CASSQPPFSEQFF. The CDR3, as DNA: TGCGCCAGCAGCCAACCCCCCTTTAGTGAGCAGTTCTTC.

The CDR3 nucleotides are TGTGCCAGCAGCTTAGGTGGCGGGGGGGCATATGAGCAGTTCTTC. This sequence encodes CASSLGGGGAYEQFF. The rearrangement links TRBV11-1 to TRBJ2-1; 9 bases line up with TRBD2. Germline assignment: CDR1 SGHAT and CDR2 FQDESV (reference sequence). CDR3 length equals 15 residues. V shed 1 base, J shed 8 bases, and the junction held 6 bases outside the gene matches.

The chain combines TRBV3-1 with TRBJ2-7, with D perhaps TRBD1 (6 bases). The DNA end favors TRBJ2-4, so the J call may be wrong. Germline CDR1 is LGHDT and CDR2 is YNNKEL (reference sequence). This CDR3 spans 17 amino acids. CDR3 sequence: CASSQGKTGLGKNIQYF. The CDR3 region has the DNA TGTGCCAGCAGCCAAGGAAAAACAGGGTTGGGCAAAAACATTCAGTACTTC.

This rearrangement joins TRBV29-1 to TRBJ2-7, with D possibly being TRBD1 or TRBD2 (5 bases each). Germline V gives CDR1 SQVTM, CDR2 ANQGSEA. CDR3 size: 16 residues. Between the trimmed V and J ends, which lost 1 base and 0 bases, there was a span of 16 bases. CDR3 nucleotides: TGCAGCGTTGAAGTAGAGGGACCCAGGAGCTCCTACGAGCAGTACTTC. Amino acids: CSVEVEGPRSSYEQYF.

The chain links TRBV20-1 to TRBJ2-1; TRBD2 agrees at 13 bases. CDR1 and CDR2 from the germline V gene are DFQATT and SNEGSKA (reference sequence). V dropped 3 bases and J dropped 8; count of bases not matched to a gene: 4. The CDR3 loop spans 14 amino acids. CDR3 sequence (DNA): TGCAGTGCTAGTAGTGGACTAGCGGGAGATGAGCAGTTCTTC. Encoded protein: CSASSGLAGDEQFF.

This clonotype was counted only a few times. The rearrangement links TRBV5-5 to TRBJ2-1; 8 bases line up with TRBD2. The V gene's germline CDR1 is SGHKS and CDR2 YYEKEE (reference sequence). The CDR3 consists of 19 residues. J gave up 5 bases and V 4 bases, and 20 bases lay outside the gene matches. This chain's CDR3 is CASSQTHNRGGTPHNEQFF. Written as DNA, the CDR3 is TGTGCCAGCAGCCAAACCCACAACCGGGGGGGCACTCCCCACAATGAGCAGTTCTTC.

The table lists this clonotype with many counts. This rearrangement joins TRBV10-3 to TRBJ2-5; possible D gene TRBD2, 6 bases. The CDR3 totals 13 residues. Between the trimmed V and J ends, which lost 10 bases and 4 bases, there was a span of 16 bases. CDR1 ENHRY and CDR2 SYGVKD come from the germline V gene. This CDR3 reads CATRPQGGETQYF. CDR3 sequence (DNA): TGTGCCACCCGGCCCCAGGGAGGAGAGACCCAGTACTTC.

As concerns this clonotype: This may be a read error: a much more frequent sequence differs by one nucleotide. The V and J genes are TRBV29-1 and TRBJ2-7; 8 bases agree with TRBD1. V gave up 4 bases and J gave up 3 bases; unmatched junction bases: 5. The CDR3 has 13 amino acids. Germline V gene data show CDR1 as SQVTM and CDR2 as ANQGSEA. The CDR3 sequence is CSVVGQDYYEQYF. Here the CDR3 DNA reads TGCAGCGTTGTGGGACAGGACTACTACGAGCAGTACTTC.

The chain uses TRBV2 and TRBJ2-5, with D possibly TRBD2 on 6 matching bases. The J call may be mistaken, given a closer DNA end match to TRBJ2-7. This CDR3 spans 14 amino acids. Germline values: CDR1 SNHLY, CDR2 FYNNEI. CDR3 residues: CASSDGGEENEQYF. The CDR3 DNA is TGTGCCAGCAGTGACGGGGGAGAGGAGAACGAGCAGTACTTC.

This clonotype was observed at least ten times. The CDR3 region has the DNA TGTGCCAGCAGCGTCTCCGGGACAGGAGCCTATGGCTACACCTTC. Its translation is CASSVSGTGAYGYTF. The chain recombines TRBV9 with TRBJ1-2; 8 nucleotides match TRBD1. The V gene's germline CDR1 is SGDLS and CDR2 YYNGEE. The CDR3 contains 15 residues. Losses at the gene ends were 2 bases for V and 4 bases for J; bases not matched to a gene: 7.

The rearrangement uses TRBV4-3 and TRBJ1-1; 7 positions agree with TRBD1. The CDR3 covers 18 residues. V shed 0 bases, J shed 2 bases, and the junction held 12 bases outside the gene matches. Germline V gene lookup returns CDR1 LGHNA and CDR2 YSLEER. CDR3 in amino acids: CASSQDLMRGLSNTEAFF. The CDR3 bases are TGCGCCAGCAGCCAAGATCTGATGAGGGGGCTGTCTAACACTGAAGCTTTCTTT.